The clone carrying this TCR beta chain was picked up many times. Its target is not known. CDR3 length equals 14 residues. V was pared by 7 bases and J by 1 base, with 13 bases between. Germline loops: CDR1 MNHNS, CDR2 SASEGT. This entry is derived from a study of spatial heterogeneity in lung cancer. Every TCR cDNA molecule carried a tag that served as a unique molecular identifier. MiXCR, run by TCRdb on the 5' RACE reads, gives a single entry per CDR3 protein. The repertoire consists of about 5,700 distinct CDR3 sequences, with roughly an eighth occurring once and the leading ten covering just over 15%. Regarding the study as a whole: Counts of ubiquitous and regional expanded TCRs tracked ubiquitous and regional nonsynonymous mutations, respectively. Counts of expanded intratumoral alpha and beta TCRs tracked tumor mutation counts.

Time point: sample taken at primary tumor resection. The TCR comes from a female donor with early-stage non-small cell lung cancer. The rearrangement links TRBV6-1 to TRBJ1-2; D may be TRBD1 (5 bases). Specimen: lung tumor tissue, collected at surgery. CDR3 sequence: CASTGGGFNYGYTF. The CDR3 coding sequence is TGTGCCAGCACTGGGGGGGGGTTTAACTATGGCTACACCTTC.